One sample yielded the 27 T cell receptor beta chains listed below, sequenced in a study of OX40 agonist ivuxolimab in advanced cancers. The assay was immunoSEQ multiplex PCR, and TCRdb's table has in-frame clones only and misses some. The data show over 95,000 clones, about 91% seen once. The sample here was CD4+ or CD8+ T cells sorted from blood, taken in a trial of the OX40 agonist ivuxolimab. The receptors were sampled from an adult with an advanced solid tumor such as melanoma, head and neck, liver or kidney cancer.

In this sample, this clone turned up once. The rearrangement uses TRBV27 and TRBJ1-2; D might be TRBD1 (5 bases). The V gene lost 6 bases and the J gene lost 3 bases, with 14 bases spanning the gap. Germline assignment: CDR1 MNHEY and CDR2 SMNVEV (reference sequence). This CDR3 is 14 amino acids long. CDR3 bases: TGTGCCAGCAGACCCGGGGCGTACGACTATGGCTACACCTTC. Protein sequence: CASRPGAYDYGYTF.

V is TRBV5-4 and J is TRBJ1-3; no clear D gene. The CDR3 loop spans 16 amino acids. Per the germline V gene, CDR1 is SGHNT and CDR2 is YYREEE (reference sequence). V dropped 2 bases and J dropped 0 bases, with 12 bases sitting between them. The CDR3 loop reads CASSFGSSYSGNTIYF. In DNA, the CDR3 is TGTGCCAGCAGCTTTGGCTCCAGCTACTCTGGAAACACCATATATTTT.

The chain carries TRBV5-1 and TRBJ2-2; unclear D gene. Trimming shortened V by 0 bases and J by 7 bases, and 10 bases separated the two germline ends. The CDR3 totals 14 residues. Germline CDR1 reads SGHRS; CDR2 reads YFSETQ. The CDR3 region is CASSLARQHGELFF. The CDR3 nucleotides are TGCGCCAGCAGCTTGGCCAGGCAGCACGGGGAGCTGTTTTTT.

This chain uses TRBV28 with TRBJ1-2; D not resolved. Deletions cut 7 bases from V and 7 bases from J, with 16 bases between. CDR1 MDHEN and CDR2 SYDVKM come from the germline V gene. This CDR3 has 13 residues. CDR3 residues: CASNWAGGPGYTF. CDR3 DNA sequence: TGTGCCAGCAACTGGGCGGGAGGCCCTGGCTACACCTTC.

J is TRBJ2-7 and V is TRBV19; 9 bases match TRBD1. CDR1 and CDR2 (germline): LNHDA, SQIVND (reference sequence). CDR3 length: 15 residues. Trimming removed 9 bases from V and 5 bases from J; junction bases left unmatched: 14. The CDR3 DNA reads TGTGCCAGCGGGGGAAGACCGGGACAGGGCGACGAGCAGTACTTC. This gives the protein CASGGRPGQGDEQYF.

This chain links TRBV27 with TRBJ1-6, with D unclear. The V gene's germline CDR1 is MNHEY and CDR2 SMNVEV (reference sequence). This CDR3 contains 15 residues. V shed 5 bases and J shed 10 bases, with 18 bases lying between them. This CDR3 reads CASSPNGVPGSPLHF. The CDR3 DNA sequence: TGTGCCAGCAGTCCCAATGGGGTTCCGGGATCACCCCTCCACTTT.

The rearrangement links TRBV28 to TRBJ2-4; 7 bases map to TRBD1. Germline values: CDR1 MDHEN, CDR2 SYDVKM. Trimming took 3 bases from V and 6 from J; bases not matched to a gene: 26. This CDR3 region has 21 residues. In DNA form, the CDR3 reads TGTGCCAGCAGTTTTCGTCACGTTGGGTTAGGGGGCGCTAGGGTCGGAAACATTCAGTACTTC. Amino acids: CASSFRHVGLGGARVGNIQYF.

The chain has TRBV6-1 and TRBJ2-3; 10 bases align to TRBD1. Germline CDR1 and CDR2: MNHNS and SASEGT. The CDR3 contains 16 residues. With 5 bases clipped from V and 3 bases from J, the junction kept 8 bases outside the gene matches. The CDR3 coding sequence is TGTGCCAGCAGTCAAGGGCCGGGACAGGGGACAGATACGCAGTATTTT. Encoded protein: CASSQGPGQGTDTQYF.

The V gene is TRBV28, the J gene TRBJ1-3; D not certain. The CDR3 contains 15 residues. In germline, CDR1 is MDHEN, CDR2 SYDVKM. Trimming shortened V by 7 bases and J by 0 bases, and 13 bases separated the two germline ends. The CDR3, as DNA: TGTGCCAGCACCTCGGCGACGGCCTCTGGAAACACCATATATTTT. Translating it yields CASTSATASGNTIYF. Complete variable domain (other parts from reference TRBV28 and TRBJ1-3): DVKVTQSSRYLVKRTGEKVFLECVQDMDHENMFWYRQDPGLGLRLIYFSYDVKMKEKGDIPEGYSVSREKKERFSLILESASTNQTSMYLCASTSATASGNTIYFGEGSWLTVV.

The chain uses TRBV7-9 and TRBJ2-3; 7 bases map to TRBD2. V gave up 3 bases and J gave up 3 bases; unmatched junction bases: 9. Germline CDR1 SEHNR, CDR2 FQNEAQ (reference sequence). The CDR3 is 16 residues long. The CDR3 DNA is TGTGCCAGCAGCTTGGTCTCGGGAGGAGGGACAGATACGCAGTATTTT. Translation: CASSLVSGGGTDTQYF.

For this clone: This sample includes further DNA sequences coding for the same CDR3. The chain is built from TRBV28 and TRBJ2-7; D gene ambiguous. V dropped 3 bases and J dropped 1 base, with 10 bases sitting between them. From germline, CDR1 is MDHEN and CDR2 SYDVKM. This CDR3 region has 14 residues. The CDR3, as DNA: TGTGCCAGCAGTTTTTCGGCTTCTTCCTACGAGCAGTACTTC. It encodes CASSFSASSYEQYF.

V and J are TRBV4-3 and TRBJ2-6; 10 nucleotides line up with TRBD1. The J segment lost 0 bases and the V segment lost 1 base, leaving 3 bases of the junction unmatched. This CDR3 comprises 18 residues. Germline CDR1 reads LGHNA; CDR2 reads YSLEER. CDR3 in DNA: TGCGCCAGCAGCCAAGGACAGGGGGCTGTCTCTGGGGCCAACGTCCTGACTTTC. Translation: CASSQGQGAVSGANVLTF.

CDR3 DNA sequence: TGCAGCGTTGGGGGTCCAAATCAGCCCCAGCATTTT. It specifies CSVGGPNQPQHF. The chain recombines TRBV29-1 with TRBJ1-5; D unclear. The ends were cut back, 4 bases at V and 4 bases at J, with 8 bases in the middle. The CDR3 extends over 12 amino acids. Germline CDR1 is SQVTM and CDR2 is ANQGSEA.

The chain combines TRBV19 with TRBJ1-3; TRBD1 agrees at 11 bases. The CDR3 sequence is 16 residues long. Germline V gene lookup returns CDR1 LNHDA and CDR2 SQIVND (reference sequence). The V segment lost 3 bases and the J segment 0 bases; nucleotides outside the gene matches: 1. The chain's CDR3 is CASSIGTGGSGNTIYF. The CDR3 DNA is TGTGCCAGTAGTATCGGGACAGGGGGCTCTGGAAACACCATATATTTT.

CDR3 protein: CASSLYPLSSGILNEQFF. The CDR3 coding sequence is TGTGCCAGCAGCTTATATCCCCTTTCTAGCGGGATACTAAATGAGCAGTTCTTC. The chain joins TRBV7-3 to TRBJ2-1; 9 bases match TRBD2. Looked up from germline, CDR1 is SGHTA and CDR2 is FQGTGA. The CDR3 is 18 amino acids. J was trimmed by 7 bases and V by 2 bases; bases with no gene match: 15.

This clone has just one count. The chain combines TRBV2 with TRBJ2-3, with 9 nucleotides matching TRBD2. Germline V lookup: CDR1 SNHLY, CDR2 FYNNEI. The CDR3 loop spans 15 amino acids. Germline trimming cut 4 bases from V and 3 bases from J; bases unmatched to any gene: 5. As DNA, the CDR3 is TGTGCCAGCAGTGGTAGCGGGAGAAAAACAGATACGCAGTATTTT. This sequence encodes CASSGSGRKTDTQYF.

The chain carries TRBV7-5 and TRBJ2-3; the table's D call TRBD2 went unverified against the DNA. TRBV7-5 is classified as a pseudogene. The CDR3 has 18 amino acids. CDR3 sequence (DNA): TGTGCCAGAAGCTCTGCCTGGACTAGCGGCAATGTCACAGATACGCAGTATTTT. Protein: CARSSAWTSGNVTDTQYF.

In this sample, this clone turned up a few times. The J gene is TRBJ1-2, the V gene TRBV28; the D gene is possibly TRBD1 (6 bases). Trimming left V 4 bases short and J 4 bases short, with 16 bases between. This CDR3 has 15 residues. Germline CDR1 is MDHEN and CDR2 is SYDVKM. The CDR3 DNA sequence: TGTGCCAGCAGTTCAACAGGGCCGTACCTCTATGGCTACACCTTC. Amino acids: CASSSTGPYLYGYTF.

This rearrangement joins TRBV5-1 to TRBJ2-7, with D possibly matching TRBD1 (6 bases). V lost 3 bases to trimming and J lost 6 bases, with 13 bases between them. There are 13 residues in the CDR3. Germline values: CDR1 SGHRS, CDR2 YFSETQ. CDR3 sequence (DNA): TGCGCCAGCAGCTGGACAGATGGACTCGAGCAGTACTTC. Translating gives CASSWTDGLEQYF.

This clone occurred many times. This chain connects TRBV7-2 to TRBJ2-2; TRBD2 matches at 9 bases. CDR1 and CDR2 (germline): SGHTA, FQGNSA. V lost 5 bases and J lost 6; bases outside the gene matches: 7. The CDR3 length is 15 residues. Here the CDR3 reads CASSPYSGSAGELFF. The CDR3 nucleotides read TGTGCCAGCAGCCCATATAGCGGGAGCGCCGGGGAGCTGTTTTTT.

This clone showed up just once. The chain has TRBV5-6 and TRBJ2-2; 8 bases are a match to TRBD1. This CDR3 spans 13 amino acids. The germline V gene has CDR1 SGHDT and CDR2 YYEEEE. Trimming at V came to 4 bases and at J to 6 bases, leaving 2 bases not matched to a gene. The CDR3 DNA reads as TGTGCCAGCAGCCCAGGGGGCCCCGGGGAGCTGTTTTTT. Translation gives CASSPGGPGELFF. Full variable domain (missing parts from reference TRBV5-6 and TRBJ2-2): DAGVTQSPTHLIKTRGQQVTLRCSPKSGHDTVSWYQQALGQGPQFIFQYYEEEERQRGNFPDRFSGHQFPNYSSELNVNALLLGDSALYLCASSPGGPGELFFGEGSRLTVL.

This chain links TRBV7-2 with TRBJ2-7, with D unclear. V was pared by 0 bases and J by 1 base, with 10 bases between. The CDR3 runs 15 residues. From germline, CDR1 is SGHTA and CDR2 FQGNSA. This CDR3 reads CASSLAFSRSYEQYF. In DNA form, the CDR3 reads TGTGCCAGCAGCTTAGCGTTTAGCAGATCCTACGAGCAGTACTTC.

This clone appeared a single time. The CDR3 DNA reads TGTGCCAGCAGCTTTCGGGGGTCCCCCCTCTACGAGCAGTACTTC. Translating gives CASSFRGSPLYEQYF. The rearrangement joins TRBV5-6 to TRBJ2-7, with a tentative D call TRBD2 (6 bases). The V gene's germline CDR1 is SGHDT and CDR2 YYEEEE. Trimming stripped 2 bases from V and 3 bases from J, with 15 bases between. The CDR3 runs 15 residues.

The chain's CDR3 is CASSQTGFLVAYNEQFF. As DNA, the CDR3 is TGTGCCAGCAGCCAAACGGGCTTCCTAGTGGCTTACAATGAGCAGTTCTTC. The chain combines TRBV28 with TRBJ2-1; no definite D call. V shed 6 bases and J shed 4 bases, with 22 bases lying between them. Germline V lookup: CDR1 MDHEN, CDR2 SYDVKM. The length of the CDR3 is 17 residues.

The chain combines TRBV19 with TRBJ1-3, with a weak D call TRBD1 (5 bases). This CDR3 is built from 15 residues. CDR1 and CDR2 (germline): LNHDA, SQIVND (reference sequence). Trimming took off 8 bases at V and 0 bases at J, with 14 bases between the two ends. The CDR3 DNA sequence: TGTGCCAGTTATACGGGCAGGGCCTCTGGAAACACCATATATTTT. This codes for CASYTGRASGNTIYF.

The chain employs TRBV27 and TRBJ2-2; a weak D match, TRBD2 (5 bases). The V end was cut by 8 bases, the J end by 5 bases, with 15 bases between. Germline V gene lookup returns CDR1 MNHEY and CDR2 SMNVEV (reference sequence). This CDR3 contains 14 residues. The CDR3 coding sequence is TGTGCCAGCGGAACCTGGGGAGAAACCGGGGAGCTGTTTTTT. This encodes CASGTWGETGELFF.

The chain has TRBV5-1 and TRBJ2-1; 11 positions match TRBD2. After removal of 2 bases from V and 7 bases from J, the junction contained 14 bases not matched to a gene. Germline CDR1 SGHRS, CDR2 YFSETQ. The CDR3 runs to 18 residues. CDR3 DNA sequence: TGCGCCAGCAGCTTACGAACCCCTAGCGGGAGGATGTGGAATGAGCAGTTCTTC. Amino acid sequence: CASSLRTPSGRMWNEQFF.